Shown below are 26 T cell receptor beta chains from a single sample sequenced in a study of blood T cell repertoires in COVID-19. Profiled with immunoSEQ multiplex PCR; TCRdb holds only in-frame clones, not every one. The sample has more than 300,000 clones, 88% seen once. Source material: peripheral blood. The receptor set was obtained from a woman aged 25 to 45 with COVID-19, enrolled during active disease.

This clone was recorded once. V gene TRBV29-1 combines with J gene TRBJ1-2; D possibly corresponds to TRBD1 (5 bases). The CDR3 is 13 amino acids. Trimming cost V 7 bases and J 0 bases, with 12 bases left between them. Per germline, CDR1 SQVTM and CDR2 ANQGSEA. In DNA form, the CDR3 reads TGCAGCGCCTCGGAGGGGACTAACTATGGCTACACCTTC. The encoded protein is CSASEGTNYGYTF.

The CDR3 spells CASSEGLTVQETQYF. CDR3 sequence (DNA): TGTGCCAGCAGTGAAGGTTTGACAGTGCAAGAGACCCAGTACTTC. V gene TRBV6-1 combines with J gene TRBJ2-5; possibly TRBD1 for D (5 bases). Trimming removed 1 base from V and 2 bases from J, with 11 bases in between. CDR1 MNHNS and CDR2 SASEGT come from the germline V gene. CDR3 size: 15 residues.

The rearrangement uses TRBV29-1 and TRBJ2-7, with D possibly matching TRBD2 (7 bases). CDR3 size: 15 residues. Germline V lookup: CDR1 SQVTM, CDR2 ANQGSEA. V was cut by 5 bases and J by 1 base, with 18 bases left in between. CDR3 nucleotide sequence: TGCAGCGTTACCCATGGGCGGGGGCCGTCCTACGAGCAGTACTTC. It encodes CSVTHGRGPSYEQYF.

The V gene is TRBV28, the J gene TRBJ2-7, with 7 bases identical to TRBD1. The germline V gene encodes CDR1 MDHEN and CDR2 SYDVKM. This CDR3 region has 15 residues. Losses at the gene ends were 4 bases for V and 0 bases for J; bases not matched to a gene: 6. This CDR3 reads CASSSRDSFSYEQYV. CDR3 sequence (DNA): TGTGCCAGCAGTTCCCGGGACAGCTTCTCCTACGAGCAGTACGTC.

This clone was seen only once. The V gene is TRBV4-1, the J gene TRBJ1-6; D gene ambiguous. Germline lookup yields CDR1 MGHRA and CDR2 YSYEKL. The CDR3 is 15 residues long. Deletions cut 0 bases from V and 2 bases from J, with 5 bases between. The CDR3 loop is CASSQDQAYNSPLHF. CDR3 coding DNA: TGCGCCAGCAGCCAAGATCAGGCCTATAATTCACCCCTCCACTTT.

The V gene is TRBV2, the J gene TRBJ1-3; D is unresolved. V was trimmed by 11 bases and J by 1 base, leaving 6 bases between them. The CDR3 has 11 residues. CDR1 and CDR2 from the germline V gene are SNHLY and FYNNEI. As DNA, the CDR3 is TGTGCCCAGACTTCTGGAAACACCATATATTTT. Its translation is CAQTSGNTIYF.

V usage is TRBV11-3 and J usage is TRBJ1-1, with D perhaps matching TRBD1 (5 bases). The length of the CDR3 is 13 residues. The V gene lost 4 bases and the J gene lost 4 bases, with 10 bases spanning the gap. Germline loops: CDR1 SGHNT, CDR2 YENEEA. The CDR3 DNA reads TGTGCCAGCAGCTCGTACGGGGGCACTGAAGCTTTCTTT. Encoded protein: CASSSYGGTEAFF.

A few counts support this clone. The rearrangement links TRBV28 to TRBJ1-4; 7 nucleotides line up with TRBD1. V was clipped by 4 bases and J by 3 bases; unmatched bases: 5. The CDR3 length is 15 residues. Germline CDR1 MDHEN, CDR2 SYDVKM. CDR3 protein: CASSSNRGANEKLFF. The CDR3 coding sequence is TGTGCCAGCAGTTCGAACAGGGGCGCTAATGAAAAACTGTTTTTT.

V and J are TRBV5-1 and TRBJ2-1, with 10 bases matching TRBD2. V lost 2 bases, J lost 10 bases, and 9 bases stayed unmatched. Germline lookup yields CDR1 SGHRS and CDR2 YFSETQ. This CDR3 has 15 amino acids. In nucleotides, the CDR3 is TGCGCCAGCAGCTTTGGCAGCGGGGGGGCGAGGGAGCAGTTCTTC. It translates to CASSFGSGGAREQFF.

This rearrangement joins TRBV28 to TRBJ1-4, with 7 bases that match TRBD1. Germline CDR1 and CDR2: MDHEN and SYDVKM. CDR3 length: 14 amino acids. J lost 3 bases, V lost 3 bases, and 1 base had no gene match. CDR3 amino acids: CASSFQGANEKLFF. In nucleotides, the CDR3 is TGTGCCAGCAGTTTTCAGGGGGCTAATGAAAAACTGTTTTTT.

This clone was detected once. This chain uses TRBV10-2 with TRBJ2-1; 9 bases line up with TRBD2. Trimming at V came to 4 bases and at J to 4 bases, leaving 5 bases not matched to a gene. The CDR3 totals 15 residues. The germline gives CDR1 WSHSY, CDR2 SAAADI. CDR3 amino acids: CASSASGATYNEQFF. The CDR3 region has the DNA TGCGCCAGCAGTGCTAGCGGGGCCACTTACAATGAGCAGTTCTTC.

The rearrangement joins TRBV5-6 to TRBJ2-1, with TRBD1 as a possible D gene (5 bases). The V end lost 2 bases, the J end lost 4 bases, and 16 bases lay between the germline ends. This CDR3 spans 16 amino acids. CDR1 and CDR2 (germline): SGHDT, YYEEEE. CDR3: CASSFIPETDYNEQFF. The CDR3 DNA follows: TGTGCCAGCAGCTTCATTCCAGAGACAGATTACAATGAGCAGTTCTTC.

This clone has a single count. The chain couples TRBV2 to TRBJ2-1, with 9 positions matching TRBD1. This CDR3 region has 17 residues. Germline-derived CDR1 and CDR2 are SNHLY and FYNNEI. V shed 6 bases and J 7 bases; nucleotides not matched to a gene: 16. The CDR3 sequence: CASSGTGKRAWENEQFF. The CDR3 nucleotides are TGTGCCAGCAGCGGGACAGGGAAGAGAGCATGGGAGAATGAGCAGTTCTTC.

This clone appeared once. The genes are TRBV4-2 and TRBJ1-1; no clear D. The germline V gene encodes CDR1 LGHNA and CDR2 YNFKEQ. CDR3 length: 14 amino acids. V was pared by 1 base and J by 5 bases, with 11 bases between. The CDR3 loop reads CASSQGRLGTEAFF. In DNA, the CDR3 is TGTGCCAGCAGCCAAGGCCGACTTGGGACTGAAGCTTTCTTT.

This clone has just one count. This chain links TRBV3-1 (or the pseudogene TRBV3-2) with TRBJ2-7; maybe TRBD2 (6 bases). Trimming removed 1 base at V and 5 bases at J, with 6 bases between. Germline V CDR1 and CDR2: LGHDT, YNNKEL (reference sequence). The CDR3 runs 12 residues. The CDR3 DNA reads as TGTGCCAGCAGCCAAGGCGGGGACGAGCAGTACTTC. Translated, it gives CASSQGGDEQYF.

This clone was seen a handful of times. The gene calls are TRBV9 and TRBJ2-2, with 8 nucleotides matching TRBD2. CDR3 size: 16 residues. Unmatched junction bases numbered 6, after V lost 0 bases and J lost 5 bases. Germline assignment: CDR1 SGDLS and CDR2 YYNGEE. CDR3 residues: CASSVGGGPATGELFF. The CDR3 region has the DNA TGTGCCAGCAGCGTAGGCGGGGGGCCGGCGACCGGGGAGCTGTTTTTT.

Remarks on this clone: The sample carries other DNA sequences with the same CDR3. This chain links TRBV4-1 with TRBJ1-4; 7 nucleotides align to TRBD1. Germline CDR1 reads MGHRA; CDR2 reads YSYEKL. This CDR3 spans 15 amino acids. V lost 4 bases and J lost 5; bases outside the gene matches: 7. The chain's CDR3 is CASSPTGTANEKLFF. The DNA for the CDR3 is TGCGCCAGCAGCCCTACCGGGACAGCAAATGAAAAACTGTTTTTT.

The chain carries TRBV12-3 or TRBV12-4 and TRBJ1-1; the D is unclear. V lost 3 bases and J lost 5, with 7 bases in between. The CDR3 spans 12 residues. CDR3 DNA sequence: TGTGCCAGCAGTTTCACCAGGACTGAAGCTTTCTTT. Its protein product is CASSFTRTEAFF.

The rearrangement joins TRBV19 to TRBJ1-4, with 10 bases matching TRBD1. Germline loops: CDR1 LNHDA, CDR2 SQIVND (reference sequence). With 4 bases clipped from V and 5 bases from J, the junction kept 4 bases outside the gene matches. The CDR3 loop spans 15 amino acids. Written as DNA, the CDR3 is TGTGCCAGTAGTACGGACAGGGGGTACAATGAAAAACTGTTTTTT. This sequence encodes CASSTDRGYNEKLFF. Filled out from reference TRBV19 and TRBJ1-4, the complete variable domain reads DGGITQSPKYLFRKEGQNVTLSCEQNLNHDAMYWYRQDPGQGLRLIYYSQIVNDFQKGDIAEGYSVSREKKESFPLTVTSAQKNPTAFYLCASSTDRGYNEKLFFGSGTQLSVL.

The gene calls are TRBV7-2 and TRBJ1-2; D possibly corresponds to TRBD1 (5 bases). Per germline, CDR1 SGHTA and CDR2 FQGNSA. The CDR3 runs 15 residues. V was pared by 5 bases and J by 8 bases, with 21 bases between. The CDR3 nucleotides read TGTGCCAGCAGCCTCCCCCTGGGGCCAGGGCAAGGCTACACCTTC. Translation gives CASSLPLGPGQGYTF.

This chain connects TRBV20-1 to TRBJ2-5; no reliable D call. The CDR3 has 13 amino acids. V was pared by 5 bases and J by 4 bases, with 14 bases between. The germline gives CDR1 DFQATT, CDR2 SNEGSKA (reference sequence). CDR3 bases: TGCAGTGCTGGTGATCCCTCGGTAGAGACCCAGTACTTC. The encoded protein is CSAGDPSVETQYF.

The count of this clone is one. The V gene is TRBV28, the J gene TRBJ2-5; 7 nucleotides line up with TRBD1. The V gene end was trimmed by 8 bases and the J gene end by 7 bases; junction bases not matched to a gene: 13. This CDR3 comprises 14 residues. The germline V gene has CDR1 MDHEN and CDR2 SYDVKM. CDR3 sequence (DNA): TGTGCCAGCGGAACCGGGACAGCAGGGAGGACCCAGTACTTC. This encodes CASGTGTAGRTQYF.

This clone was recorded only once. V gene TRBV7-9 combines with J gene TRBJ2-3; D might be TRBD1 (6 bases). Germline lookup yields CDR1 SEHNR and CDR2 FQNEAQ (reference sequence). CDR3 length equals 15 residues. Between the trimmed V and J ends, which lost 2 bases and 6 bases, there was a span of 15 bases. The CDR3 loop reads CASSLSVGAGDTQYF. The CDR3 DNA follows: TGTGCCAGCAGCTTATCGGTGGGGGCCGGGGATACGCAGTATTTT.

The chain links TRBV5-1 to TRBJ1-5, with TRBD1 identical over 9 bases. Germline V lookup: CDR1 SGHRS, CDR2 YFSETQ. Germline trimming cut 4 bases from V and 2 bases from J; bases unmatched to any gene: 1. The length of the CDR3 is 14 residues. The CDR3 spells CASSRTGGNQPQHF. The DNA of the CDR3 is TGCGCCAGCAGCCGGACAGGGGGCAATCAGCCCCAGCATTTT.

The chain is built from TRBV11-3 and TRBJ1-1; D gene ambiguous. The CDR3 sequence is 15 residues long. Between the trimmed V and J ends, which lost 5 bases and 2 bases, there was a span of 15 bases. From germline, CDR1 is SGHNT and CDR2 YENEEA. This chain's CDR3 is CASSPLLTGNTEAFF. The CDR3 DNA reads TGTGCCAGCAGCCCCCTTCTGACGGGTAACACTGAAGCTTTCTTT. The whole variable domain, remainder taken from reference TRBV11-3 and TRBJ1-1, is EAGVVQSPRYKIIEKKQPVAFWCNPISGHNTLYWYLQNLGQGPELLIRYENEEAVDDSQLPKDRFSAERLKGVDSTLKIQPAELGDSAVYLCASSPLLTGNTEAFFGQGTRLTVV.

This chain links TRBV24-1 with TRBJ2-3, with 9 positions matching TRBD1. With V trimmed by 4 bases and J by 2 bases, 6 bases remained unmatched. Germline CDR1 KGHDR, CDR2 SFDVKD. The CDR3 sequence is 16 residues long. The CDR3 loop reads CATSDHRGLATDTQYF. The CDR3 nucleotides are TGTGCCACCAGTGACCACAGGGGGCTGGCCACAGATACGCAGTATTTT.